Each of the 11 T cell receptor beta chains below was sequenced from the same sample in a study of T cell responses to AZD1222 COVID-19 vaccine (dated by TCRdb to the early 2020s). The method was the immunoSEQ multiplex PCR assay. The table comes from immuneACCESS by way of TCRdb, which keeps in-frame sequences with V and J called. Part of the clones is missing from these tables; in studies checked, under half for an unresolved V gene and the rest for unknown reasons. Here the sample has some 150,000 clones; 75% to 90% occur a single time. Jointly, the top ten make up approximately 4% of the sample. According to the study, the label for this sample's time point signals: baseline before first vaccination. Per the publication, the treatment or condition label means: meningococcal conjugate vaccine given as trial control. Source: peripheral blood, taken on day 0 of MenACWY control vaccination. The receptors stem from an adult in good health.

CDR3 DNA sequence: TGCGCCAGCAGCCACCCCCTCACAGGGGAGGGTGACTATGGCTACACCTTC. Translation gives CASSHPLTGEGDYGYTF. The chain couples TRBV4-1 to TRBJ1-2, with 7 nucleotides matching TRBD1. The V segment lost 3 bases and the J segment 3 bases; nucleotides outside the gene matches: 13. The germline gives CDR1 MGHRA, CDR2 YSYEKL. The CDR3 loop spans 17 amino acids.

The chain employs TRBV19 and TRBJ2-1; 9 positions match TRBD1. The length of the CDR3 is 14 residues. The V gene end was trimmed by 7 bases and the J gene end by 7 bases; junction bases not matched to a gene: 8. Germline V CDR1 and CDR2: LNHDA, SQIVND (reference sequence). CDR3 amino acids: CASIPGQGWNEQFF. In DNA, the CDR3 is TGTGCCAGTATTCCTGGACAGGGGTGGAATGAGCAGTTCTTC.

V and J are TRBV6-5 and TRBJ1-1, with D hard to call. With 0 bases removed from V and 1 base from J, the gap between germline ends came to 9 bases. This CDR3 has 15 amino acids. Per the germline V gene, CDR1 is MNHEY and CDR2 is SVGAGI. This CDR3 is CASSYSGRGNTEAFF. The CDR3 nucleotides are TGTGCCAGCAGTTACTCAGGGAGAGGGAACACTGAAGCTTTCTTT.

This chain uses TRBV2 with TRBJ2-2; unclear D gene. The CDR3 sequence is 17 residues long. Germline loops: CDR1 SNHLY, CDR2 FYNNEI. Trimming took off 6 bases at V and 5 bases at J, with 22 bases between the two ends. CDR3 protein: CASSTPFQVPSTGELFF. The CDR3 DNA reads TGTGCCAGCAGCACTCCATTCCAAGTCCCCTCAACCGGGGAGCTGTTTTTT.

The rearrangement uses TRBV5-1 and TRBJ2-1; 11 nucleotides align to TRBD2. The CDR3 loop spans 15 amino acids. Looked up from germline, CDR1 is SGHRS and CDR2 is YFSETQ. Trimming cost V 1 base and J 8 bases; bases outside gene matches: 5. The DNA for the CDR3 is TGCGCCAGCAGCTTGAGCCTAGCGGGGGGACATGAGCAGTTCTTC. This codes for CASSLSLAGGHEQFF.

V usage is TRBV24-1 and J usage is TRBJ2-7; either TRBD1 or TRBD2 may fit D (6 bases each). CDR1 and CDR2 (germline): KGHDR, SFDVKD. This CDR3 is built from 16 residues. The V and J ends lost 5 bases and 4 bases respectively, with 20 bases between them. CDR3 in DNA: TGTGCCACCAGTGTGCCGGGGGCCTTAGTTCGGTACGAGCAGTACTTC. Encoded protein: CATSVPGALVRYEQYF.

V usage is TRBV3-1 (or the pseudogene TRBV3-2) and J usage is TRBJ1-2; possibly TRBD1 for D (5 bases). This CDR3 is built from 13 residues. Trimming shortened V by 7 bases and J by 1 base, and 10 bases separated the two germline ends. The germline V gene encodes CDR1 LGHDT and CDR2 YNNKEL (reference sequence). The CDR3: CASTGAFNYGYTF. DNA for the CDR3: TGTGCCAGCACCGGGGCCTTTAACTATGGCTACACCTTC.

The chain employs TRBV15 and TRBJ1-2; D possibly corresponds to TRBD1 (5 bases). Germline assignment: CDR1 LNHNV and CDR2 YYDKDF (reference sequence). V was pared by 0 bases and J by 5 bases, with 16 bases between. There are 16 residues in the CDR3. As DNA, the CDR3 is TGTGCCACCAGCAGAGACAGACCAGAGGGGTGGTATGGCTACACCTTC. Its protein product is CATSRDRPEGWYGYTF.

This clone was found a few times. The chain employs TRBV10-1 and TRBJ2-7; TRBD2 matches at 8 bases. J gave up 6 bases and V 5 bases, and 15 bases lay outside the gene matches. The length of the CDR3 is 16 residues. The germline V gene has CDR1 WNHNN and CDR2 SYGVQD (reference sequence). The CDR3 region is CASSTSGGAGAGEQYF. DNA for the CDR3: TGCGCCAGCAGTACCTCCGGGGGAGCGGGAGCGGGCGAGCAGTACTTC.

The table lists this clone with a few counts. This chain joins TRBV27 and TRBJ1-5; D call uncertain. The CDR3 runs to 15 residues. Germline CDR1 MNHEY, CDR2 SMNVEV (reference sequence). The V end lost 4 bases, the J end lost 2 bases, and 12 bases lay between the germline ends. The CDR3 is CASSSRPLGNQPQHF. The CDR3 bases are TGTGCCAGCAGTTCCAGGCCCCTGGGCAATCAGCCCCAGCATTTT.

The J gene is TRBJ1-3, the V gene TRBV6-6, with D tentatively TRBD1 (5 bases). Trimming shortened V by 10 bases and J by 0 bases, and 13 bases separated the two germline ends. Germline lookup yields CDR1 MNHNY and CDR2 SVGAGI (reference sequence). This CDR3 is built from 14 residues. In DNA form, the CDR3 reads TGTGCCACCTCCCGACAGTCCTCTGGAAACACCATATATTTT. It specifies CATSRQSSGNTIYF.